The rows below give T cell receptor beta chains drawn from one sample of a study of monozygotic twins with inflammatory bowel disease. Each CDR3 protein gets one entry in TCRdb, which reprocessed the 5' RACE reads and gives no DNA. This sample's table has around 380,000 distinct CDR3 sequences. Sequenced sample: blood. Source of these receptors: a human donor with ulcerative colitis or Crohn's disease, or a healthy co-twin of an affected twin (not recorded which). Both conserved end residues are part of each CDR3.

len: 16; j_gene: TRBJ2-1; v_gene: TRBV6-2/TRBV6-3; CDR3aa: CASSLRLAVHLNEQFF
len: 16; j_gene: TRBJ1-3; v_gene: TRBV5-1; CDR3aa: CASSLGSFETGNTIYF
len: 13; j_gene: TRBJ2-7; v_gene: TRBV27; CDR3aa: CASSPLDSYEQYF
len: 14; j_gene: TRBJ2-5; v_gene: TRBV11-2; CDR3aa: CASLLTGEGETQYF
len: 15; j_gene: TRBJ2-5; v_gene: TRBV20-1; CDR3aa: CSAPGRGGGIETQYF
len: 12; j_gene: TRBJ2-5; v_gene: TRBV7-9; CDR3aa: CASSLARETQYF
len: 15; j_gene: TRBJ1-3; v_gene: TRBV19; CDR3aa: CASSIAGFSGNTIYF
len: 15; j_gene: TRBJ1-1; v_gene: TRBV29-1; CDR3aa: CSVEVVSGPNTEAFF
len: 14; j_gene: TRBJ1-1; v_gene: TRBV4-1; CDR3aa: CASSQSQGHTEAFF
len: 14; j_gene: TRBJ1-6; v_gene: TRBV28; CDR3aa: CASSLGRSGTPLHF
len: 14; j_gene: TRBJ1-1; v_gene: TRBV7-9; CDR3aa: CASSATPGDTEAFF
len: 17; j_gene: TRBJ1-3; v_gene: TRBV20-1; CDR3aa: CSARELRAGGYGNTIYF
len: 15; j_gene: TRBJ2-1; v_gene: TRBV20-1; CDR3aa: CSARDIAFLYNEQFF
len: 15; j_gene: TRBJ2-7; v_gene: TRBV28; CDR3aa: CASSRTSGALREQYF
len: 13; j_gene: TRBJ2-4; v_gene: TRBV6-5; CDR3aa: CASSSPSKNIQYF
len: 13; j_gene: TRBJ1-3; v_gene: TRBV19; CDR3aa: CASSTSRSDTIYF
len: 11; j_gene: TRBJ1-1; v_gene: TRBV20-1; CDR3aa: CSAVRGTEAFF
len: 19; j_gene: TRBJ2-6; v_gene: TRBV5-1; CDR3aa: CASSTRTATKVSGANVLTF
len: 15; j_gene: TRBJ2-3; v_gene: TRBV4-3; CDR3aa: CASSQDTEPTDTQYF
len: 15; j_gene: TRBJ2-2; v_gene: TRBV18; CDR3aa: CASSPLPGSTGELFF
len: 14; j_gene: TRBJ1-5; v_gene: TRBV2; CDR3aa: CASSEAGGNQPQHF
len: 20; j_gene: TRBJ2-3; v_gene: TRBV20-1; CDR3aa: CSASIHSEAFLPMATDTQYF
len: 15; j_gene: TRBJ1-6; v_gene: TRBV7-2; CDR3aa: CASSLLLGEDSPLHF
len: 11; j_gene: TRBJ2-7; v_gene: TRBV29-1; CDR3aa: CSVGTGGEQYF
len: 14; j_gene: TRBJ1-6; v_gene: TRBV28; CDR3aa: CASSTGTGSSPLHF
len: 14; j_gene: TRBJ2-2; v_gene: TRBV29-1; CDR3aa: CSGLQGANTGELFF
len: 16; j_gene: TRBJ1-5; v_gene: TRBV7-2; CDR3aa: CASSFTGTGSNQPQHF
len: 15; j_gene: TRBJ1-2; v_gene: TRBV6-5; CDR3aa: CASSYSRGSGYGYTF
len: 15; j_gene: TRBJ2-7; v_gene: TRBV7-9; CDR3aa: CASSSRQGNSYEQYF